These 19 T cell receptor beta chains originate from one sample sequenced in a study of blood T cell repertoires in COVID-19. The assay was immunoSEQ multiplex PCR, and TCRdb's table has in-frame clones only and misses some. The table includes approximately 75,000 clones, approximately 89% detected once. Sequencing used peripheral blood. These receptor sequences come from a man older than 75 with acute or convalescent COVID-19.

The rearrangement uses TRBV5-1 and TRBJ1-1; D gene unclear. Germline CDR1 is SGHRS and CDR2 is YFSETQ. The ends were cut back, 0 bases at V and 1 base at J, with 13 bases in the middle. The CDR3 is 16 amino acids. CDR3 sequence (DNA): TGCGCCAGCAGCTTGGAAGGCGCTCCAGGGAACACTGAAGCTTTCTTT. This sequence encodes CASSLEGAPGNTEAFF.

The genes are TRBV28 and TRBJ1-4; possibly TRBD1 for D (5 bases). V was pared by 8 bases and J by 8 bases, with 12 bases between. The CDR3 totals 12 residues. Germline CDR1 MDHEN, CDR2 SYDVKM. The CDR3 region is CASRAGGEKLFF. The DNA for the CDR3 is TGTGCCAGCCGAGCCGGGGGGGAAAAACTGTTTTTT.

The V call is TRBV4-3, the J call TRBJ2-5, with a weak D call TRBD2 (5 bases). With 0 bases removed from V and 5 bases from J, the gap between germline ends came to 16 bases. The CDR3 is 16 amino acids. In germline, CDR1 is LGHNA, CDR2 YSLEER. CDR3 in DNA: TGCGCCAGCAGCCAAGATCGAGAGGGAAAAGTGGAGACCCAGTACTTC. Translated, it gives CASSQDREGKVETQYF.

The chain couples TRBV27 to TRBJ2-1, with D maybe TRBD2 (7 bases). V was pared by 5 bases and J by 2 bases, with 16 bases between. CDR3 length: 16 amino acids. CDR1 is MNHEY, CDR2 SMNVEV, per germline (reference sequence). The CDR3 bases are TGTGCCAGCAGTGGGGGAGGGGGGAGGACCTACAATGAGCAGTTCTTC. Residues: CASSGGGGRTYNEQFF.

This chain uses TRBV4-1 with TRBJ2-3; 9 nucleotides line up with TRBD2. Trimming cost V 0 bases and J 5 bases; bases outside gene matches: 12. The V gene's germline CDR1 is MGHRA and CDR2 YSYEKL. The CDR3 has 18 amino acids. CDR3 coding DNA: TGCGCCAGCAGCCAAGATCAAAGCGCGGGGGGGCCGGGAGATACGCAGTATTTT. As protein: CASSQDQSAGGPGDTQYF.

The chain is built from TRBV2 and TRBJ2-1; TRBD2 aligns across 10 bases. This CDR3 has 14 amino acids. V lost 6 bases to trimming and J lost 7 bases; unmatched junction nucleotides: 6. Germline loops: CDR1 SNHLY, CDR2 FYNNEI. The CDR3 sequence is CASRRLAGENEQFF. CDR3 nucleotides: TGTGCCAGCAGACGGCTAGCGGGGGAAAATGAGCAGTTCTTC.

This clone was counted a few times. The rearrangement uses TRBV27 and TRBJ1-5; no clear D gene. Trimming removed 5 bases from V and 0 bases from J, with 11 bases in between. The CDR3 length is 15 residues. Germline lookup yields CDR1 MNHEY and CDR2 SMNVEV (reference sequence). The CDR3 DNA reads TGTGCCAGCAGTACCTCGCCAGGTAGCAATCAGCCCCAGCATTTT. Its translation: CASSTSPGSNQPQHF.

The CDR3 reads CASSPGLTPGNTIYF. In nucleotides, the CDR3 is TGCGCCAGCAGCCCAGGCCTAACCCCCGGAAACACCATATATTTT. This sequence joins TRBV5-1 and TRBJ1-3; no clear D. Germline V CDR1 and CDR2: SGHRS, YFSETQ. V lost 4 bases and J 4 bases, leaving 15 bases between the germline ends. The CDR3 extends over 15 amino acids.

This clone was counted a single time. The rearrangement uses TRBV18 and TRBJ1-2; D not resolved. In germline, CDR1 is KGHSH, CDR2 LQKENI. The CDR3 is 14 amino acids. Trimming stripped 5 bases from V and 4 bases from J, with 14 bases between. The CDR3 spells CASSSIRAGYGYTF. CDR3 bases: TGTGCCAGCTCAAGTATCCGAGCCGGCTATGGCTACACCTTC.

This chain links TRBV30 with TRBJ1-5, with 7 bases identical to TRBD1. Germline V gives CDR1 GTSNPN, CDR2 SVGIG (reference sequence). J gave up 3 bases and V 0 bases, and 5 bases lay outside the gene matches. The CDR3 has 15 residues. CDR3 DNA: TGTGCCTGGAGTGTACGACAGGGTAACAATCAGCCCCAGCATTTT. Protein product: CAWSVRQGNNQPQHF.

The J gene is TRBJ2-7, the V gene TRBV11-2; D not resolved. V was clipped by 3 bases and J by 2 bases, with 11 bases between them. The germline CDR1 and CDR2 sequences are SGHAT and FQNNGV. The CDR3 sequence is 14 residues long. In DNA form, the CDR3 reads TGTGCCAGCAGCTTCGTTTGGAGCCCCTACGAGCAGTACTTC. Its translation is CASSFVWSPYEQYF.

This clone has a single count. This chain connects TRBV28 to TRBJ2-3, with D possibly being TRBD1 (6 bases). This CDR3 spans 14 amino acids. Germline V lookup: CDR1 MDHEN, CDR2 SYDVKM. V lost 3 bases and J 8 bases, leaving 15 bases between the germline ends. In DNA, the CDR3 is TGTGCCAGCAGTTTCAGGGGCGGGCCCGGTACGCAGTATTTT. Encoded protein: CASSFRGGPGTQYF.

The chain is built from TRBV11-1 and TRBJ2-3, with a tentative D call TRBD1 (7 bases). V lost 1 base and J lost 5, with 13 bases in between. The CDR3 spans 15 residues. Germline CDR1 reads SGHAT; CDR2 reads FQDESV (reference sequence). The chain's CDR3 is CASSLGTGGKDTQYF. In DNA, the CDR3 is TGTGCCAGCAGCTTAGGGACAGGCGGGAAAGATACGCAGTATTTT.

The V gene is TRBV6-4, the J gene TRBJ1-1; D is possibly TRBD1 (5 bases). Trimming removed 7 bases at V and 3 bases at J, with 15 bases between. There are 14 residues in the CDR3. CDR1 MRHNA and CDR2 SNTAGT come from the germline V gene. CDR3 sequence (DNA): TGTGCCAGCAATGAGGTGTCAGGGTACACTGAAGCTTTCTTT. This gives the protein CASNEVSGYTEAFF.

This sequence joins TRBV2 and TRBJ1-2, with D uncertain. Trimming cost V 2 bases and J 4 bases, with 14 bases left between them. The CDR3 runs to 15 residues. Germline V gives CDR1 SNHLY, CDR2 FYNNEI. The chain's CDR3 is CASSELADGGYGYTF. The CDR3 bases are TGTGCCAGCAGTGAACTTGCGGACGGAGGCTATGGCTACACCTTC.

The V call is TRBV10-3, the J call TRBJ1-1, with a possible D match to TRBD1 (6 bases). The germline V gene encodes CDR1 ENHRY and CDR2 SYGVKD. Between the trimmed V and J ends, which lost 8 bases and 2 bases, there was a span of 9 bases. The CDR3 totals 12 residues. The CDR3 nucleotides are TGTGCCATCGGACAGTTAAACACTGAAGCTTTCTTT. Protein: CAIGQLNTEAFF.

The rearrangement uses TRBV7-9 and TRBJ2-5; D perhaps matches TRBD2 (5 bases). This CDR3 has 14 residues. The germline V gene has CDR1 SEHNR and CDR2 FQNEAQ (reference sequence). Between the trimmed V and J ends, which lost 4 bases and 1 base, there was a span of 10 bases. This CDR3 reads CASSSERLQETQYF. The CDR3 nucleotides are TGTGCCAGCAGCTCAGAGCGGCTCCAAGAGACCCAGTACTTC.

The chain uses TRBV5-4 and TRBJ2-5, with D perhaps TRBD1 (7 bases). The CDR3 extends over 16 amino acids. Trimming shortened V by 1 base and J by 2 bases, and 15 bases separated the two germline ends. Germline V gives CDR1 SGHNT, CDR2 YYREEE (reference sequence). The CDR3: CASSLRQGGLQETQYF. CDR3 DNA sequence: TGTGCCAGCAGCTTGCGGCAGGGGGGTTTACAAGAGACCCAGTACTTC. The variable domain in full, with the rest retrieved from reference TRBV5-4 and TRBJ2-5, is ETGVTQSPTHLIKTRGQQVTLRCSSQSGHNTVSWYQQALGQGPQFIFQYYREEENGRGNFPPRFSGLQFPNYSSELNVNALELDDSALYLCASSLRQGGLQETQYFGPGTRLLVL.

The rearrangement joins TRBV7-2 to TRBJ1-2; D is uncertain. The CDR3 totals 13 residues. CDR1 is SGHTA, CDR2 FQGNSA, per germline. V was clipped by 0 bases and J by 7 bases, with 9 bases between them. The CDR3: CASSLARGIGYTF. The DNA for the CDR3 is TGTGCCAGCAGCTTAGCGCGAGGGATTGGCTACACCTTC.